A single sample gave rise to the 15 T cell receptor beta chains below, sequenced in a study of post-analysis software for immune sequencing data. Their antigen targets remain unknown. Notes on the study in general: In patients, roughly five TRBV segments were more frequent than in controls, with TRBV5-6, TRBV5-1 and TRBV20-1 among them.

Unique molecular identifiers were present in the TCR beta cDNA libraries. Each CDR3 protein is one row after TCRdb ran MiXCR on the PCR reads. The repertoire holds about 540,000 distinct CDR3 sequences, with around a third as singletons. The sequencing sample was made of blood. The receptors were sampled from a girl aged 2-17 years with multiple sclerosis.

The chain is built from TRBV5-1 and TRBJ2-5; 7 bases match TRBD2. The CDR3 spans 15 residues. The germline V gene encodes CDR1 SGHRS and CDR2 YFSETQ. The junction had 2 bases not matched to a gene; V was cut back by 0 bases and J by 0 bases. CDR3 region: CASSLDGGNQETQYF. CDR3 sequence (DNA): TGCGCCAGCAGCTTGGACGGGGGGAACCAAGAGACCCAGTACTTC.

This clonotype was recorded once. The chain has TRBV6-5 and TRBJ1-5; D not resolved. The CDR3 covers 16 residues. CDR1 is MNHEY, CDR2 SVGAGI, per germline. The V end was cut by 5 bases, the J end by 0 bases, with 14 bases between. CDR3 bases: TGTGCCAGCAGTCCCGCCGGAACCTATAGCAATCAGCCCCAGCATTTT. Protein sequence: CASSPAGTYSNQPQHF.

This rearrangement joins TRBV3-1 to TRBJ2-4; D is unresolved. TRBJ2-7 matches the DNA end more closely, so the J call is doubtful. The CDR3 covers 13 residues. The germline V gene has CDR1 LGHDT and CDR2 YNNKEL (reference sequence). As DNA, the CDR3 is TGTGCCAGCAGCCAAGACAGTACTTACGAGCAGTACTTC. Protein sequence: CASSQDSTYEQYF.

This chain joins TRBV29-1 and TRBJ2-5, with unresolved D. Germline CDR1 SQVTM, CDR2 ANQGSEA. This CDR3 is 12 amino acids long. V was shortened by 7 bases and J by 1 base, with 10 bases between the two germline ends. The CDR3 loop is CSGGVAQETQYF. The CDR3 DNA reads TGCAGCGGGGGTGTAGCCCAAGAGACCCAGTACTTC.

The chain carries TRBV12-3 or TRBV12-4 and TRBJ2-4; D is possibly TRBD2 (6 bases). CDR3 length: 16 residues. Trimming took 2 bases from V and 0 from J, leaving 11 bases between them. CDR3 nucleotide sequence: TGTGCCAGCAGTTTATCCTCGGGACTAGCCAAAAACATTCAGTACTTC. The encoded protein is CASSLSSGLAKNIQYF.

This clonotype was observed a few times. The chain joins TRBV7-2 to TRBJ2-3; D remains ambiguous. Trimming shortened V by 3 bases and J by 8 bases, and 12 bases separated the two germline ends. Germline V gene sequence: CDR1 SGHTA, CDR2 FQGNSA. The CDR3 covers 13 residues. This chain's CDR3 is CASSLTPRGTQYF. The DNA for the CDR3 is TGTGCCAGCAGCTTGACCCCGCGAGGTACGCAGTATTTT.

This clonotype was seen ten or more times. The chain recombines TRBV11-1 with TRBJ2-1; D is ambiguous. The V gene's germline CDR1 is SGHAT and CDR2 FQDESV (reference sequence). This CDR3 comprises 15 residues. Trimming pared 1 base from V and 0 bases from J, leaving 7 bases between. As DNA, the CDR3 is TGTGCCAGCAGCTTAGTCGCTAGCTCCTACAATGAGCAGTTCTTC. This codes for CASSLVASSYNEQFF. The full variable domain, completed using reference TRBV11-1 and TRBJ2-1, is EAEVAQSPRYKITEKSQAVAFWCDPISGHATLYWYRQILGQGPELLVQFQDESVVDDSQLPKDRFSAERLKGVDSTLKIQPAELGDSAMYLCASSLVASSYNEQFFGPGTRLTVL.

This clonotype was found a few times. The genes are TRBV7-2 and TRBJ2-1; 14 bases fit TRBD2. The end of the DNA aligns better with TRBJ2-7, so the J call may be wrong. Per germline, CDR1 SGHTA and CDR2 FQGNSA. The CDR3 covers 15 residues. In DNA, the CDR3 is TGTGCCAGCAGCTGGACTAGCGGGAGGTACAATGAGCAGTACTTC. Amino acids: CASSWTSGRYNEQYF.

This clonotype was detected a few times. The V gene is TRBV2, the J gene TRBJ2-1, with D possibly TRBD1 on 5 matching bases. CDR1 SNHLY and CDR2 FYNNEI come from the germline V gene. CDR3 length equals 14 residues. Trimming stripped 8 bases from V and 4 bases from J, with 15 bases between. CDR3 nucleotide sequence: TGTGCCAGCCGGAAGACAGAGATGTACAATGAGCAGTTCTTC. Its protein is CASRKTEMYNEQFF.

This clonotype turned up a few times. The CDR3 is CASSHGLAGAYEQYF. The CDR3 nucleotides are TGCGCCAGCAGCCACGGACTAGCGGGGGCCTACGAGCAGTACTTC. The chain couples TRBV5-1 to TRBJ2-7; 13 bases align to TRBD2. Losses at the gene ends were 4 bases for V and 2 bases for J; bases not matched to a gene: 3. Germline V lookup: CDR1 SGHRS, CDR2 YFSETQ. The CDR3 has 15 residues.

This chain links TRBV2 with TRBJ2-6, with TRBD1 identical over 7 bases. The CDR3 has 15 amino acids. Germline CDR1 SNHLY, CDR2 FYNNEI. The V gene end was trimmed by 7 bases and the J gene end by 4 bases; junction bases not matched to a gene: 7. The CDR3 DNA follows: TGTGCCAGCACCAGCCAGGGGGAAGGGGCCAACGTCCTGACTTTC. Its protein product is CASTSQGEGANVLTF. The full variable domain, in which reference TRBV2 and TRBJ2-6 provide the parts outside the CDR3, is EPEVTQTPSHQVTQMGQEVILRCVPISNHLYFYWYRQILGQKVEFLVSFYNNEISEKSEIFDDQFSVERPDGSNFTLKIRSTKLEDSAMYFCASTSQGEGANVLTFGAGSRLTVL.

The chain has TRBV20-1 and TRBJ2-4; D is tentatively TRBD1 or TRBD2 (5 bases each). Germline V lookup: CDR1 DFQATT, CDR2 SNEGSKA (reference sequence). The CDR3 covers 14 residues. V was pared by 5 bases and J by 3 bases, with 14 bases between. Here the CDR3 reads CSAWGSSGKNIQYF. The CDR3 region has the DNA TGCAGTGCTTGGGGGTCCTCGGGCAAAAACATTCAGTACTTC.

This clonotype occurred a few times. V is TRBV11-2 and J is TRBJ2-3, with unresolved D. The CDR3 sequence is 10 residues long. With 6 bases removed from V and 7 bases from J, the gap between germline ends came to 5 bases. The germline CDR1 and CDR2 sequences are SGHAT and FQNNGV. The CDR3 spells CASSQYTQYF. Written as DNA, the CDR3 is TGTGCCAGCAGTCAATATACGCAGTATTTT. The full variable domain, in which reference TRBV11-2 and TRBJ2-3 provide the parts outside the CDR3, is EAGVAQSPRYKIIEKRQSVAFWCNPISGHATLYWYQQILGQGPKLLIQFQNNGVVDDSQLPKDRFSAERLKGVDSTLKIQPAKLEDSAVYLCASSQYTQYFGPGTRLTVL.

The rearrangement uses TRBV20-1 and TRBJ2-7, with 10 bases aligning to TRBD2. The CDR3 loop spans 16 amino acids. CDR1 is DFQATT, CDR2 SNEGSKA, per germline (reference sequence). With V trimmed by 0 bases and J by 0 bases, 5 bases remained unmatched. The CDR3 coding sequence is TGCAGTGCTAGAGACCCCCTAGCGGGAGACTCCTACGAGCAGTACTTC. This encodes CSARDPLAGDSYEQYF.

This chain joins TRBV9 and TRBJ2-7; TRBD2 aligns across 8 bases. J gave up 3 bases and V 0 bases, and 5 bases lay outside the gene matches. The CDR3 runs 15 residues. CDR1 is SGDLS and CDR2 is YYNGEE in the germline V gene. CDR3 sequence reads: CASSVADSGNYEQYF. DNA for the CDR3: TGTGCCAGCAGCGTAGCCGATAGCGGGAACTACGAGCAGTACTTC.